The rows below give T cell receptor beta chains drawn from one sample of a study of T cell changes during pregnancy in multiple sclerosis. Data came from immunoSEQ multiplex PCR; TCRdb stores just in-frame clones and leaves some out. Here the sample spans tens of thousands of clones, 75% to 95% being singletons. The material was CD4+ T cells from peripheral blood mononuclear cells, obtained after pregnancy. Every receptor here comes from a female donor in good health, enrolled as a control in a pregnancy study. The CDR3 runs from the conserved cysteine through the conserved F or W. A D gene is named only where the DNA matches it firmly. Only some rows state a clone size, as once, few, many or a class for expanded clones.

clone size	V gene	J gene	D gene	CDR3 protein	CDR3 DNA
NA	TRBV4-1	TRBJ2-7	NA	CASSQTGGTYEQYF	TGCGCCAGCAGCCAAACTGGCGGGACCTACGAGCAGTACTTC
NA	TRBV6-1	TRBJ1-5	TRBD1	CASSADRAQPQHF	TGTGCCAGCAGTGCGGACAGGGCCCAGCCCCAGCATTTT
NA	TRBV7-2	TRBJ1-4	NA	CASSYRDAKLFF	TGTGCCAGCAGCTACAGGGATGCAAAACTGTTTTTT
NA	TRBV5-4	TRBJ2-2	NA	CASSLSGGAAGELFF	TGTGCCAGCAGCTTGTCGGGGGGCGCAGCCGGGGAGCTGTTTTTT
NA	TRBV6-5	TRBJ2-2	TRBD1	CASSWTGGINTGELFF	TGTGCCAGCAGTTGGACAGGGGGGATTAACACCGGGGAGCTGTTTTTT
NA	TRBV6-1	TRBJ2-1	NA	CASSEALLAGSNEQFF	TGTGCCAGCAGTGAAGCGCTTCTTGCGGGATCGAATGAGCAGTTCTTC
NA	TRBV7-2	TRBJ2-7	NA	CASSLNRDYEQYF	TGTGCCAGCAGCTTAAACAGGGACTACGAGCAGTACTTC
NA	TRBV6-1	TRBJ1-6	TRBD1	CASSEAGGSSYNSPLHF	TGTGCCAGCAGTGAAGCAGGGGGCAGCTCCTATAATTCACCCCTCCACTTT
NA	TRBV7-9	TRBJ2-1	TRBD1	CASSSSIDRGDEQFF	TGTGCCAGCAGCTCGTCGATAGACAGGGGCGATGAGCAGTTCTTC
NA	TRBV7-2	TRBJ2-2	NA	CASSLGGLTGELFF	TGTGCCAGCAGCCTAGGGGGGCTCACCGGGGAGCTGTTTTTT
NA	TRBV11-2	TRBJ2-1	TRBD2	CASTPRGEGFYNEQFF	TGTGCCAGCACCCCCCGAGGGGAGGGGTTCTACAATGAGCAGTTCTTC
NA	TRBV5-3	TRBJ2-1	TRBD1	CARSFTGTGANNEQFF	TGTGCCAGAAGCTTTACCGGGACAGGGGCTAACAATGAGCAGTTCTTC
NA	TRBV27	TRBJ1-2	NA	CASSFGKPGHGYTF	TGTGCCAGCAGTTTCGGTAAACCAGGTCATGGCTACACCTTC
NA	TRBV7-3	TRBJ2-1	TRBD2	CASSTSDTNEQFF	TGTGCCAGCAGTACTAGCGATACCAATGAGCAGTTCTTC
NA	TRBV28	TRBJ1-2	NA	CASSSSAGVFYGYTF	NA
NA	TRBV18	TRBJ2-5	NA	CASSPAGTVGETQYF	TGTGCCAGCTCACCAGCGGGGACGGTTGGGGAGACCCAGTACTTC
NA	TRBV18	TRBJ2-3	TRBD2	CASSTGLAATDTQYF	TGTGCCAGCTCAACGGGACTAGCGGCCACAGATACGCAGTATTTT
once	TRBV28	TRBJ2-7	NA	CASSTTGIENPYEQYF	TGTGCCAGCAGTACAACCGGGATCGAGAACCCATACGAGCAGTACTTC
NA	TRBV4-1	TRBJ2-3	TRBD2	CASSQAGTSGTDTQYF	TGCGCCAGCAGCCAAGCCGGGACTAGCGGCACAGATACGCAGTATTTT